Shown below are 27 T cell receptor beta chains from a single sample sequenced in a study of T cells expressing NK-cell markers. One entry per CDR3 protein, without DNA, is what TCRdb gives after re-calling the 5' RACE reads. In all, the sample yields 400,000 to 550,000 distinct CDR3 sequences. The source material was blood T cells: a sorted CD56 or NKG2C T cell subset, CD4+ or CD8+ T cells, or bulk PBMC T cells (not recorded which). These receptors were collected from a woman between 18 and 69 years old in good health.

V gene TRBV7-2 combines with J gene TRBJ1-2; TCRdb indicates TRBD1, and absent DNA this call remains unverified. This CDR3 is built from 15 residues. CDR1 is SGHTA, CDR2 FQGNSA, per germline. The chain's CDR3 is CASSLSSGENYGYTF.

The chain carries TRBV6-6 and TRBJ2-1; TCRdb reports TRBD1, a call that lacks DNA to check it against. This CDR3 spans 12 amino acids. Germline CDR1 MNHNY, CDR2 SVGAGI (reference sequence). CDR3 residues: CASSSRENEQFF.

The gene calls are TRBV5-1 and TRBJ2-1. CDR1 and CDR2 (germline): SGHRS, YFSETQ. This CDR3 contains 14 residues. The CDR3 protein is CASSLASSYNEQFF.

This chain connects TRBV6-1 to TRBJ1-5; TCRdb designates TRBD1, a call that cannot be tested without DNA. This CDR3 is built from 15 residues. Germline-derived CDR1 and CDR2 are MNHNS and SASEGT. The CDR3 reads CASSPDRAYNQPQHF.

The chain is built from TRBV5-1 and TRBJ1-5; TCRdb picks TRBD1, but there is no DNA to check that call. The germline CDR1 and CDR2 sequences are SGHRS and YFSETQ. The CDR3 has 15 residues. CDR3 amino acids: CASSLGEGGNQPQHF.

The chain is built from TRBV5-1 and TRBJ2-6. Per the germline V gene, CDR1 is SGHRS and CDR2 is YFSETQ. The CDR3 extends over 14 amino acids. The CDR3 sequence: CASSEGSGANVLTF.

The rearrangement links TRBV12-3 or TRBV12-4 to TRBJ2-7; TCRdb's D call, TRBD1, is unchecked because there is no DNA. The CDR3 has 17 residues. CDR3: CASRLNHLTGPGYEQYF.

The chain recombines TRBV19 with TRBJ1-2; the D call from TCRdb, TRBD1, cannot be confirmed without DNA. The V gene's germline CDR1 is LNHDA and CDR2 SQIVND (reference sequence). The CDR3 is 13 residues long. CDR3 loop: CASTPGQNYGYTF.

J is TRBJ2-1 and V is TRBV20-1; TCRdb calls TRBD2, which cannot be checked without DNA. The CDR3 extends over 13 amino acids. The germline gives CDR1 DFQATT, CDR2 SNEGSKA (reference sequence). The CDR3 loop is CSAGGTSVNEQFF.

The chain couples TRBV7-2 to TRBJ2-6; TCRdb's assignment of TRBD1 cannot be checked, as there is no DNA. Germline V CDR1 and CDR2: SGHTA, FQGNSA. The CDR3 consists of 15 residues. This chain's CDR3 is CASRPNREQANVLTF. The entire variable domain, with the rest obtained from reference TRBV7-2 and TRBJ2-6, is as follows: GAGVSQSPSNKVTEKGKDVELRCDPISGHTALYWYRQSLGQGLEFLIYFQGNSAPDKSGLPSDRFSAERTGGSVSTLTIQRTQQEDSAVYLCASRPNREQANVLTFGAGSRLTVL.

The CDR3 loop reads CSARVAGGSYNEQFF. V and J are TRBV20-1 and TRBJ2-1; TCRdb's assignment of TRBD2 cannot be checked, as there is no DNA. Germline V lookup: CDR1 DFQATT, CDR2 SNEGSKA (reference sequence). CDR3 size: 15 residues.

CDR3 amino acids: CASSLEGYEQYF. The chain employs TRBV12-3 or TRBV12-4 and TRBJ2-7. This CDR3 spans 12 amino acids.

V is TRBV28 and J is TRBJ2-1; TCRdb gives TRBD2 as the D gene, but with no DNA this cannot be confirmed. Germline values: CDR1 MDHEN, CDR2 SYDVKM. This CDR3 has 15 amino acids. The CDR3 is CASTSGTSTYNEQFF.

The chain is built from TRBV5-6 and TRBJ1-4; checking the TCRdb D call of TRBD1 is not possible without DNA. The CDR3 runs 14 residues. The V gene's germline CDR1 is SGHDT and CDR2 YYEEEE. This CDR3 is CASTRGQGNEKLFF.

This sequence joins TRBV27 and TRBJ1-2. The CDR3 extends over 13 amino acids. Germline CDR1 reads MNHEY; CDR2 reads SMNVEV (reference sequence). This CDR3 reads CASSFWQNYGYTF.

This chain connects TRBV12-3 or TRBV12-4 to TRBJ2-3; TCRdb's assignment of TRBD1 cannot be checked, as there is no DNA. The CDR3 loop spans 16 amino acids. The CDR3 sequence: CASSIRVRGSTDTQYF.

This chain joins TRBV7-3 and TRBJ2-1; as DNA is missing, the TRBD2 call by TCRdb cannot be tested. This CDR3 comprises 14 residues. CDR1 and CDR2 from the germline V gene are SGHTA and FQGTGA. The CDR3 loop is CASSLQLAGREQFF.

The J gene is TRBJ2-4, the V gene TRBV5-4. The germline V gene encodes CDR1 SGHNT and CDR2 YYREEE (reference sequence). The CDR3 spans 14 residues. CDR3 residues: CASSLQVSKNIQYF.

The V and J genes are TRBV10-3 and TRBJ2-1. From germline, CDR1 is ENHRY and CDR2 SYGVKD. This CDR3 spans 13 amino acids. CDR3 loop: CAISGWAVNEQFF.

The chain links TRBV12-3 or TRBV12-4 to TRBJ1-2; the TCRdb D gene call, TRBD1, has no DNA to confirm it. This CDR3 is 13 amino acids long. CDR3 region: CASSWDGNYGYTF.

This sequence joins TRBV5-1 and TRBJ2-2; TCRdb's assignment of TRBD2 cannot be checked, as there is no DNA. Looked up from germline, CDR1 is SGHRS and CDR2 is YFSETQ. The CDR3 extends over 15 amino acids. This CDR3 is CASALSGGNTGELFF.

Here the CDR3 reads CASSPPLEGYETQYF. V usage is TRBV18 and J usage is TRBJ2-5. The CDR3 spans 15 residues. Germline CDR1 KGHSH, CDR2 LQKENI.

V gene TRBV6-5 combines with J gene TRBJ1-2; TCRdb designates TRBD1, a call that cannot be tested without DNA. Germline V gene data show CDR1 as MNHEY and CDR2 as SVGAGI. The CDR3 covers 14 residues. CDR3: CASSYSNRQYGYTF.

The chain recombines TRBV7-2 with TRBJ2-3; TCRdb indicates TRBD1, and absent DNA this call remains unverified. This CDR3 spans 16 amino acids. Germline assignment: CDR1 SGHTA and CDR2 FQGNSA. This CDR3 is CASSLGAGRYRDTQYF.

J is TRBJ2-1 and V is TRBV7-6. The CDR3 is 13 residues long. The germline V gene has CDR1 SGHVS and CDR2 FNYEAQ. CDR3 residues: CASSTLDHNEQFF.

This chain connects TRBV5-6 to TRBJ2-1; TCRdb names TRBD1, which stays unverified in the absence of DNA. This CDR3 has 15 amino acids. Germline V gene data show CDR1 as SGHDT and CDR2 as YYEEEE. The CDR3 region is CASSFRTGLGNEQFF.

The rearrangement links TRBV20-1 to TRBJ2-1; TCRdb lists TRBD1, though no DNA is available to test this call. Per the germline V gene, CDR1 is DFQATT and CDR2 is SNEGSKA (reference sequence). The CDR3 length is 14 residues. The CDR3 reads CSAPGTGGFNEQFF.